The clone carrying this T cell receptor beta chain occurred a few times. Libraries of TCR beta came from iRepertoire HTBI primers plus Arm-PCR of CDR3 regions. Using its own MiXCR run on the multiplex PCR reads, TCRdb lists one record per CDR3 protein. The sample has about 560,000 distinct CDR3 sequences; about 15% are singletons. The source of the sample is a study of regulatory T cells in long-lasting Graves disease. Germline-derived CDR1 and CDR2 are DFQATT and SNEGSKA (reference sequence). The CDR3 has 14 residues. V was pared by 5 bases and J by 0 bases, with 11 bases between. Specified time point: newly diagnosed GD, antithyroid drugs for less than 3 months. Construction of the TCR library relied on RNA isolated from PBMCs. Investigators report Graves' disease was diagnosed under American Thyroid Association guidelines. A peripheral blood sample, roughly 8.8 milliliters in volume, was drawn into EDTA tubes.

The sample was also linked to a second study, of T cells in Graves' hyperthyroidism and ophthalmopathy. From that report: By a 13 V-J model, ophthalmopathy was set apart from stable hyperthyroidism.

The sample here was peripheral blood mononuclear cells (PBMCs), taken at new diagnosis, from a patient treated with antithyroid drugs. The rearrangement uses TRBV20-1 and TRBJ1-5, with TRBD1 as a possible D gene (6 bases). The TCR comes from a man between 18 and 29 years old with Graves disease. As DNA, the CDR3 is TGCAGTGCTGTCGGACAGTATAGCAATCAGCCCCAGCATTTT. As protein: CSAVGQYSNQPQHF.